The rows below give T cell receptor beta chains drawn from one sample of a study of cytomegalovirus exposure and HLA in healthy donors. TCRdb's copy holds only in-frame clones and misses some; the assay was immunoSEQ multiplex PCR. The sample has some 150,000 clones, less than 80% seen once. Sequenced material: PBMCs. The receptors originated from a man aged 35-49 years in good health and CMV-seronegative. Each CDR3 is given with its conserved first and last residue. Fields, in order: J gene, V gene, clone size, D gene, CDR3 protein, CDR3 DNA. D genes are given only for firm matches. Only some rows state a clone size, as once, few, many or a class for expanded clones.

TRBJ1-2,TRBV4-1,-,-,CASSLEFNYGYTF,TGCGCCAGCAGTCTCGAGTTTAACTATGGCTACACCTTC
TRBJ2-5,TRBV5-4,few,-,CASSLAREIKTQYF,TGTGCCAGCAGCTTGGCCCGGGAAATAAAGACCCAGTACTTC
TRBJ2-5,TRBV7-9,few,TRBD1,CASSLSSRQGKETQYF,TGTGCCAGCAGCTTATCTTCGAGACAGGGAAAGGAGACCCAGTACTTC
TRBJ2-3,TRBV6-1,few,-,CASSVQVKGTDTQYF,TGTGCCAGCAGTGTTCAAGTCAAGGGGACAGATACGCAGTATTTT
TRBJ2-1,TRBV27,-,TRBD2,CASSPMTSGGRDEQFF,TGTGCCAGCAGTCCGATGACTAGCGGGGGACGAGATGAGCAGTTCTTC
TRBJ1-2,TRBV7-9,-,TRBD1,CASSTGTAWERGYTF,TGTGCCAGCAGCACCGGGACAGCTTGGGAAAGAGGCTACACCTTC
TRBJ1-2,TRBV7-8,-,TRBD1,CASSLLLEDRSYTF,TGTGCCAGCAGCTTATTACTCGAGGACAGGAGCTACACCTTC
TRBJ2-3,TRBV2,-,-,CASWREGTDTQYF,TGTGCCAGCTGGAGGGAGGGCACAGATACGCAGTATTTT
TRBJ1-1,TRBV2,-,-,CASSHRDPEAFF,TGTGCCAGCAGTCACAGGGACCCTGAAGCTTTCTTT
TRBJ1-2,TRBV9,-,-,CASSVDNGRRGGYTF,TGTGCCAGCAGCGTAGATAACGGTAGACGAGGGGGCTACACCTTC
TRBJ1-2,TRBV6-5,-,-,CASSYSTGRYTF,TGTGCCAGCAGTTACTCAACAGGGCGCTACACCTTC
TRBJ2-3,TRBV5-6,few,-,CASSFGGVKTDTQYF,TGTGCCAGCAGCTTCGGAGGGGTGAAGACAGATACGCAGTATTTT
TRBJ2-2,TRBV11-2,-,-,CASSLGPAGVTGELFF,TGTGCCAGCAGCTTAGGGCCAGCGGGCGTCACCGGGGAGCTGTTTTTT
TRBJ1-6,TRBV7-2,-,TRBD1,CASSRGQGSSYNSPLHF,TGTGCCAGCAGCCGAGGACAGGGGAGCTCCTATAATTCACCCCTCCACTTT
TRBJ2-7,TRBV18,once,-,CASSPGVEQYF,TGTGCCAGCTCACCGGGAGTCGAGCAGTACTTC
TRBJ2-7,TRBV7-2,few,TRBD1,CASSLERTGRYEQYF,TGTGCCAGCAGCTTAGAGAGGACAGGGAGGTACGAGCAGTACTTC
TRBJ2-7,TRBV7-9,-,TRBD1,CASTSGTEYEQYF,TGTGCCAGCACCTCCGGGACAGAGTACGAGCAGTACTTC
TRBJ1-2,TRBV5-1,-,-,CASSPTGAFNYGYTF,TGCGCCAGCAGCCCGACAGGAGCTTTTAACTATGGCTACACCTTC